The rows below give T cell receptor beta chains drawn from one sample of a study of shared clonotypes between healthy human individuals. Data came from immunoSEQ multiplex PCR; TCRdb stores just in-frame clones and leaves some out. Found here are some 2,500,000 clones, approximately 93% of them singletons; the top ten hold more than 0.35%. The sequencing sample was made of naive CD4+ T cells from PBMCs. These receptors were taken from a young man in good health. Some clones in this sample may be carry-over from other donors' samples. Both conserved end residues are part of each CDR3. D genes are given only for firm matches. Expanded clones get a size class; other rows say once, few or many, or leave the size out.

TRBJ1-4,TRBV7-9,TRBD1,few,TGTGCCAGCAGCTCCGACAGGGGGAGTAGAAAACTGTTTTTT,CASSSDRGSRKLFF
TRBJ1-1,TRBV2,-,-,TGTGCCAGCAGTCCTGAACAGGGCGGACGGACTGAAGCTTTCTTT,CASSPEQGGRTEAFF
TRBJ2-1,TRBV6-5,TRBD2,-,TGTGCCAGCAGTTACTCCCCAGCGGGAGGGCCGAATGAGCAGTTCTTC,CASSYSPAGGPNEQFF
TRBJ1-2,TRBV4-3,TRBD1,-,TGCGCCAGCAGCCAAGATTGGCAAGGGACAGTCACCTTATGGGGCTACACCTTC,CASSQDWQGTVTLWGYTF
TRBJ2-7,TRBV7-2,TRBD1,-,TGTGCCAGCACCCCGGACAGGGGGACCTACGAGCAGTACTTC,CASTPDRGTYEQYF
TRBJ1-5,TRBV30,-,-,TGTGCCTGGAATAGGCAGGGCGTCAATCAGCCCCAGCATTTT,CAWNRQGVNQPQHF
TRBJ1-2,TRBV5-1,-,-,TGCGCCAGCAGCTTGGCCGGTGGGGGTGGCTATGGCTACACCTTC,CASSLAGGGGYGYTF
TRBJ1-1,TRBV6-6,-,-,TGTGCCAGCAGTTACTACCGGGGCAAAGCTTTCTTT,CASSYYRGKAFF
TRBJ2-7,TRBV28,-,-,TGTGCCAGCAGTTTTTGGAAATTTTCTTCCTACGAGCAGTACTTC,CASSFWKFSSYEQYF
TRBJ2-5,TRBV27,TRBD2,-,TGTGCCAGCAGTTTTGTTGGCGGGAGGGCCGAAGAGACCCAGTACTTC,CASSFVGGRAEETQYF
TRBJ2-1,TRBV9,TRBD2,-,TGTGCCAGCAGCGTAACCGGGACTAGCTTATACAATGAGCAGTTCTTC,CASSVTGTSLYNEQFF
TRBJ2-5,TRBV20-1,-,-,TGCAGTGCTCGACTAGGAGAGACCCAGTACTTC,CSARLGETQYF
TRBJ2-1,TRBV9,TRBD2,-,TGTGCCAGCAGCGTAGGTAGCGGGACCGCTGAGCAGTTCTTC,CASSVGSGTAEQFF
TRBJ2-2,TRBV28,TRBD1,-,TGTGCCAGCAGTCTATATGGTAGTTGGACAGGGAATTTTGTTCCGAACACCGGGGAGCTGTTTTTT,CASSLYGSWTGNFVPNTGELFF
TRBJ1-5,TRBV30,-,-,TGTGCCTGGAGTGTACAGGGTTGGCAGCCCCAGCATTTT,CAWSVQGWQPQHF
TRBJ2-1,TRBV18,TRBD1,once,TGTGCCAGCTCACCACCGGGACAGGGAAGGCTGGGTGAGCAGTTCTTC,CASSPPGQGRLGEQFF
TRBJ2-1,TRBV28,-,-,TGTGCCAGCAGTTTGACCCTAACCGGTGAGCAGTTCTTC,CASSLTLTGEQFF
TRBJ2-7,TRBV5-1,-,-,TGCGCCAGCAGCTTGGTCGGGAGCTACGAGCAGTACTTC,CASSLVGSYEQYF
TRBJ2-3,TRBV5-1,TRBD1,-,TGCGCCAGCAGCGGACCGGGACAGACTCAGTATTTT,CASSGPGQTQYF
TRBJ1-2,TRBV11-2,-,-,TGTGCCAGCAGTTGGGGGGGAGATGGCTACACCTTC,CASSWGGDGYTF
TRBJ1-2,TRBV28,-,-,TGTGCCAGCAGTTTAATCCGCGGGGCCCTTAACTATGGCTACACCTTC,CASSLIRGALNYGYTF
TRBJ1-1,TRBV5-1,-,-,TGCGCCAGCAGATACGACAAGGAGAACACTGAAGCTTTCTTT,CASRYDKENTEAFF
TRBJ2-4,TRBV11-2,TRBD2,-,TGTGCCAGCAGCTTGAGGGTCCTAGCGGACAAAAACATTCAGTACTTC,CASSLRVLADKNIQYF
TRBJ2-1,TRBV10-3,TRBD2,-,TGTGCCATCAGTGCTGAACGACTAGCGGTTCAGCGCCCCCGCAATGAGCAGTTCTTC,CAISAERLAVQRPRNEQFF
TRBJ1-1,TRBV5-4,-,-,TGTGCCAGCAGCCTCACCAACCGGGAAGCTGAAGCTTTCTTT,CASSLTNREAEAFF
TRBJ1-2,TRBV9,-,-,TGTGCCAGCAGCGTAGCTCTGGGGGCAAACTATGGCTACACCTTC,CASSVALGANYGYTF